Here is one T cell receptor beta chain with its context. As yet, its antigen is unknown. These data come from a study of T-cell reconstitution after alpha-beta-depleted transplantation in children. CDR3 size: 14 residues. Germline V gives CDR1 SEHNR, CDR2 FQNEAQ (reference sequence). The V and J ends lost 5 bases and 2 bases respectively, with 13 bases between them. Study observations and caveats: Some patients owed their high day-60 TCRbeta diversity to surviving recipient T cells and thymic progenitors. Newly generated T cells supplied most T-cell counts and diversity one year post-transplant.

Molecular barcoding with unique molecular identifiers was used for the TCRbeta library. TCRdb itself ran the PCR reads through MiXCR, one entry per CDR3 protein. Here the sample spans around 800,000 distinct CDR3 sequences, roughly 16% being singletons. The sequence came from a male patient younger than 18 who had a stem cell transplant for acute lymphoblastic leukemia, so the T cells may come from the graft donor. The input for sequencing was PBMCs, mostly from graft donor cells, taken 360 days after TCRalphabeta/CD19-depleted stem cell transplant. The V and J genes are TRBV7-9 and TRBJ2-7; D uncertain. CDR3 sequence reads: CASSATGPTYEQYF. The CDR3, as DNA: TGTGCCAGCAGCGCAACGGGTCCAACCTACGAGCAGTACTTC.